The clone carrying this T cell receptor (beta chain) was observed a handful of times. The CDR3 runs 14 residues. CDR1 and CDR2 from the germline V gene are SEHNR and FQNEAQ (reference sequence). V was clipped by 4 bases and J by 5 bases; unmatched bases: 5. This entry comes from a study of T-cell reconstitution after alpha-beta-depleted transplantation in children. Library preparation (for TCRbeta) was performed with unique molecular identifiers. TCRdb used MiXCR to reprocess the PCR reads, holding one entry per CDR3 protein. The sample lists a few hundred thousand distinct CDR3 sequences; around 9.6% were seen once.

The origin of this receptor is a human donor who donated a stem cell graft to a child with acute lymphoblastic leukemia. The starting material was PBMCs from the stem cell graft donor, obtained from the stem cell graft. V gene TRBV7-9 combines with J gene TRBJ2-3, with 8 bases aligning to TRBD1. The CDR3: CASSSGQGIDTQYF. The DNA for the CDR3 is TGTGCCAGCAGCTCAGGACAGGGTATAGATACGCAGTATTTT.